The rows below give T cell receptor beta chains drawn from one sample of a study of T cell repertoires in cytomegalovirus infection. In TCRdb, the reads were re-called with MiXCR into one record per CDR3 protein. The table has 650,000 to 900,000 distinct CDR3 sequences, roughly 28% seen once. What these receptors recognize is not known. This sample comprised cultured CD8+ T cells from PBMCs, obtained from culture after CMV antigen stimulation. These TCRs come from a human donor in good health (CMV status not recorded). Some clones in this sample may be carry-over from other donors' samples. Both conserved end residues are part of each CDR3. The D gene is left open where the match is weak. Size is omitted from some rows. Given values are once, few, many or a class for expanded clones.

v_call,clone_size,d_call,j_call,cdr3_nt,cdr3_aa
TRBV6-5,-,-,TRBJ1-5,TGTGCCAGCAGTTACAGGCAGAGTCAGCCCCAGCATTTT,CASSYRQSQPQHF
TRBV12-3/TRBV12-4,-,-,TRBJ1-1,TGTGCCAGCCATGGACCCTGGAGTACTGAAGCTTTCTTT,CASHGPWSTEAFF
TRBV27,many,-,TRBJ2-1,TGTGCCAGCAGTTCTCGGGGACCAAAGGGATGGGACAATGAGCAGTTCTTC,CASSSRGPKGWDNEQFF
TRBV7-2,few,TRBD1,TRBJ2-1,TGTGCCAGCAGCTTTTTGGCAGGGGGATTTAATGAGCAGTTCTTC,CASSFLAGGFNEQFF
TRBV7-9,few,-,TRBJ1-1,TGTGCCAGCGGGGTTAGGGGGGTTAAAACTGAAGCTTTCTTT,CASGVRGVKTEAFF
TRBV7-2,many,-,TRBJ2-3,TGTGCCAGCAGCTTAGGGTTCTCACGCCCTAGCACAGATACGCAGTATTTT,CASSLGFSRPSTDTQYF
TRBV11-2,few,TRBD2,TRBJ2-3,TGTGCCAGCAGCGTCCTGGTGACTAGCGGGGTTACCCTCACAGATACGCAGTATTTT,CASSVLVTSGVTLTDTQYF
TRBV7-4,-,-,TRBJ2-6,TGTGCCAGCAGCACGATACAACCTGGGGCCAACGTCCTGACTTTC,CASSTIQPGANVLTF
TRBV27,-,-,TRBJ2-2,TGTGCCAGCAGTTTGCCCTGGACAGACACCGGGGAGCTGTTTTTT,CASSLPWTDTGELFF
TRBV19,-,-,TRBJ1-2,TGTGCCAGTAGTATAGCAGGACCTAACTATGGCTACACCTTC,CASSIAGPNYGYTF
TRBV29-1,-,TRBD2,TRBJ2-1,TGCAGCGTTGAAGATGGGTTAGCGGGGGGAATATACAATGAGCAGTTCTTC,CSVEDGLAGGIYNEQFF
TRBV5-1,-,-,TRBJ2-7,TGCGCCAGCAGCTTGTATGACATTGCCTACGAGCAGTACTTC,CASSLYDIAYEQYF
TRBV7-2,many,TRBD2,TRBJ2-3,TGTGCCAGCAGCGGTAGCGGGGGGGTGGCAGATACGCAGTATTTT,CASSGSGGVADTQYF
TRBV5-6,-,TRBD1,TRBJ2-5,TGTGCCAGCAGCAATCCAGGGACAGGGGGCCATGGAGAGACCCAGTACTTC,CASSNPGTGGHGETQYF
TRBV4-1,-,-,TRBJ1-1,TGCGCCAGCAGCAACCGGGACGGGCACATGAACACTGAAGCTTTCTTT,CASSNRDGHMNTEAFF
TRBV4-3,-,TRBD1,TRBJ2-2,TGCGCCAGCAGCCGGGACAGGACAGGGCCCGGGGAGCTGTTTTTT,CASSRDRTGPGELFF
TRBV27,-,-,TRBJ1-2,TGTGCCAGCAGTTTTATGGGGAACTATGGCTACACCTTC,CASSFMGNYGYTF
TRBV7-9,once,-,TRBJ1-1,TGTGCCAGCAGCTGGACAGTGGGGAACACTGAAGCTTTCTTT,CASSWTVGNTEAFF
TRBV27,-,TRBD1,TRBJ2-3,TGTGCCAGCAGACTACAGGGGCCAGATACGCAGTATTTT,CASRLQGPDTQYF
TRBV12-3/TRBV12-4,-,-,TRBJ2-3,TGTGCCAGCAGTCCTTACGGGGTACCCACAGATACGCAGTATTTT,CASSPYGVPTDTQYF
TRBV2,-,-,TRBJ1-2,TGTGCCAGCAGTGATAGGACGGGGGTCGATGGCTACACCTTC,CASSDRTGVDGYTF
TRBV7-8,many,TRBD1,TRBJ1-2,TGTGCAGTGGACAGGGGCACATATGGCTACACCTTC,CAVDRGTYGYTF
TRBV7-2,-,TRBD1,TRBJ1-1,TGTGCCAGCAGTTCTCTAGACAGGGGGACTGAAGCTTTCTTT,CASSSLDRGTEAFF
TRBV3-1,-,-,TRBJ2-1,TGTGCCAGCAGCCACCCAATGACGCTCTCCTACAATGAGCAGTTCTTC,CASSHPMTLSYNEQFF
TRBV2,few,TRBD1,TRBJ1-3,TGTGCCAGCCTGGACAGGGTCTCTGGAAACACCATATATTTT,CASLDRVSGNTIYF
TRBV12-3/TRBV12-4,-,-,TRBJ1-2,TGTGCCAGCAGCCAACGACAGCCCCTATCTTATGGCTACACCTTC,CASSQRQPLSYGYTF
TRBV27,many,TRBD2,TRBJ2-3,TGTGCCAGCAGTTTAGTTAGCGGGGGAGGAGATACGCAGTATTTT,CASSLVSGGGDTQYF
TRBV6-1,few,-,TRBJ2-3,TGTGCCAGCAGGCAAGGGTGGGCAGGAGGCACAGATACGCAGTATTTT,CASRQGWAGGTDTQYF
TRBV5-8,-,TRBD2,TRBJ2-3,TGTGCCAGCAGCACTGGCAGGACTAGCGAAGGGGCAGATACGCAGTATTTT,CASSTGRTSEGADTQYF
TRBV7-2,many,-,TRBJ2-1,TGTGCCAGCAGCTTAGGTGGGCTACCCGAAGAGCAGTTCTTC,CASSLGGLPEEQFF
TRBV7-6,few,-,TRBJ1-6,TGTGCCAGCAGCCCAGACGGAGGTCAAAGTTCACCCCTCCACTTT,CASSPDGGQSSPLHF
TRBV5-6,-,-,TRBJ1-5,TGTGCCAGCAGCCCGGGGGTTGGCGGAAATCAGCCCCAGCATTTT,CASSPGVGGNQPQHF
TRBV27,few,-,TRBJ2-7,TGTGCCAGCAGTACAAACCTCTGGGACGGAACGAACGAGCAGTACTTC,CASSTNLWDGTNEQYF
TRBV18,-,TRBD1,TRBJ1-1,TGTGCCAGCTCACCATTCACTGACAGGGAATGGACTGAAGCTTTCTTT,CASSPFTDREWTEAFF
TRBV7-8,-,-,TRBJ2-1,TGTGCCAGCAGCCACTCACGCGGGGCGCCTCTCGATGAGCAGTTCTTC,CASSHSRGAPLDEQFF
TRBV6-5,few,-,TRBJ1-2,TGTGCCAGCAGTTATTTGTCGCAAACAGGGTTTTTCGGCCTAGGCTACACCTTC,CASSYLSQTGFFGLGYTF
TRBV10-3,-,TRBD2,TRBJ2-3,TGTGCCATCAGTGAGAGGGCTAGCGGGGGAACTAGCACAGATACGCAGTATTTT,CAISERASGGTSTDTQYF
TRBV6-1,once,TRBD1,TRBJ2-3,TGTGCCAGCGGGCCCAGGGGGTCCACAGATACGCAGTATTTT,CASGPRGSTDTQYF
TRBV7-6,few,TRBD2,TRBJ2-3,TGTGCCAGCAGTCTAGTACGGGGGGGCCCGAGGGATACGCAGTATTTT,CASSLVRGGPRDTQYF
TRBV7-9,many,-,TRBJ2-3,TGTGCCAGCAGCTCAGATGGGGGACAAGATACGCAGTATTTT,CASSSDGGQDTQYF
TRBV6-2/TRBV6-3,few,-,TRBJ2-1,TGTGCCAGCAGTTACACGAATGAGCAGTTCTTC,CASSYTNEQFF
TRBV5-5,-,-,TRBJ1-1,TGTGCCAGCACTCCAATGGTAGAGGGCATGAACACTGAAGCTTTCTTT,CASTPMVEGMNTEAFF
TRBV4-1,few,-,TRBJ1-1,TGCGCCAGCAGCCAAGTGGCAGGCCAGACTGAAGCTTTCTTT,CASSQVAGQTEAFF
TRBV27,-,TRBD1,TRBJ1-1,TGTGCCAGCAGTACAAAGACAGGGATCACTGAAGCTTTCTTT,CASSTKTGITEAFF
TRBV28,once,TRBD1,TRBJ2-6,TGTGCCAGCAGTTTCGCGATCATCGACAGGGGCGTCTCTGGGGCCAACGTCCTGACTTTC,CASSFAIIDRGVSGANVLTF
TRBV6-8,once,-,TRBJ2-1,TGTGCCAGCAGTTACTCAGGATCTGCTTACAATGAACAGTTCTTC,CASSYSGSAYNEQFF
TRBV7-8,many,TRBD2,TRBJ2-3,TGTGCCAGCAGCTTAGCAGTGCGGGGGAGATACACAGATACGCAGTATTTT,CASSLAVRGRYTDTQYF